Listed here are 19 T cell receptor beta chains from one sample, sequenced in a study of post-analysis software for immune sequencing data (dated by TCRdb to between 2015 and 2017). Points the paper makes about the study in general: Significantly higher frequencies in patients than in controls were found for about five TRBV segments, including TRBV5-6, TRBV5-1 and TRBV20-1.

To prepare the library, PCR was applied. The sequencer was an Illumina HiSeq 2500. To reduce PCR and sequencing biases, unique molecular identifiers were built into the TCR beta cDNA libraries. TCRdb reworked the public reads: Q25 trimming with fastp, MiXCR clone assembly, productive beta chains retained. Identical CDR3 protein sequences are pooled into one entry, listed with their most common genes and DNA. The sample includes 700,000 to 800,000 distinct CDR3 sequences, with 30% observed a single time. The top ten clones comprise approximately 0.55% of the sample. These receptors' antigens are unknown. Sample: blood. The receptor set was obtained from a girl under 18 with multiple sclerosis.

This clonotype was seen more than once but under ten times. This sequence joins TRBV6-6 and TRBJ1-5, with TRBD1 identical over 10 bases. The CDR3 is made up of 16 amino acids. CDR1 is MNHNY and CDR2 is SVGAGI in the germline V gene (reference sequence). The V and J ends lost 6 bases and 2 bases, in that order; junction bases with no gene match: 7. The CDR3 loop reads CASSPSGTGGNQPQHF. CDR3 coding DNA: TGTGCCAGCAGCCCTTCCGGGACAGGGGGCAATCAGCCCCAGCATTTT.

The chain is built from TRBV7-8 and TRBJ1-3; possibly TRBD1 for D (6 bases). V was shortened by 5 bases and J by 2 bases, with 19 bases between the two germline ends. Germline V lookup: CDR1 SGHVS, CDR2 FQNEAQ. This CDR3 has 17 residues. CDR3 in amino acids: CASSPYTRGDPGNTIYF. In nucleotides, the CDR3 is TGTGCCAGCAGCCCTTACACTAGGGGGGATCCTGGAAACACCATATATTTT. The variable domain in full, completed from reference TRBV7-8 and TRBJ1-3, reads GAGVSQSPRYKVAKRGQDVALRCDPISGHVSLFWYQQALGQGPEFLTYFQNEAQLDKSGLPSDRFFAERPEGSVSTLKIQRTQQEDSAVYLCASSPYTRGDPGNTIYFGEGSWLTVV.

V is TRBV28 and J is TRBJ1-2; D gene unclear. There are 14 residues in the CDR3. CDR1 is MDHEN, CDR2 SYDVKM, per germline. V was trimmed by 3 bases and J by 3 bases, leaving 11 bases between them. The DNA of the CDR3 is TGTGCCAGCAGTTTCCCCGACCCTTACTATGGCTACACCTTC. This encodes CASSFPDPYYGYTF.

This clonotype was seen repeatedly, ten times or more. This chain joins TRBV20-1 and TRBJ2-7; D remains ambiguous. Trimming stripped 6 bases from V and 6 bases from J, with 18 bases between. The CDR3 is 13 residues long. Germline values: CDR1 DFQATT, CDR2 SNEGSKA (reference sequence). The CDR3 here is CSAAKVVGGEQYF. The CDR3 nucleotides read TGCAGTGCCGCCAAGGTTGTAGGCGGCGAGCAGTACTTC.

V usage is TRBV27 and J usage is TRBJ2-7; possibly TRBD2 for D (5 bases). Deletions cut 5 bases from V and 1 base from J, with 12 bases between. Germline V lookup: CDR1 MNHEY, CDR2 SMNVEV (reference sequence). The CDR3 has 14 amino acids. CDR3 protein: CASSRSGISYEQYF. In DNA, the CDR3 is TGTGCCAGCAGTCGATCCGGGATTTCCTACGAGCAGTACTTC.

This clonotype was counted many times. This chain links TRBV7-2 with TRBJ2-5; D gene unclear. Looked up from germline, CDR1 is SGHTA and CDR2 is FQGNSA. This CDR3 has 12 residues. Trimming pared 5 bases from V and 3 bases from J, leaving 7 bases between. CDR3 nucleotide sequence: TGTGCCAGCAGCCAACCGAAAGAGACCCAGTACTTC. Its protein is CASSQPKETQYF.

This clonotype was detected only a few times. The CDR3 coding sequence is TGTGCCAGCAGTCCTAACACGGGCACAGATACGCAGTATTTT. As protein: CASSPNTGTDTQYF. J is TRBJ2-3 and V is TRBV6-5; D is unresolved. The CDR3 is 14 amino acids. Germline lookup yields CDR1 MNHEY and CDR2 SVGAGI. V lost 5 bases, J lost 1 base, and 10 bases lay in between.

The chain combines TRBV10-3 with TRBJ2-2; D not resolved. The germline CDR1 and CDR2 sequences are ENHRY and SYGVKD. The CDR3 has 14 residues. The V end lost 3 bases, the J end lost 5 bases, and 10 bases lay between the germline ends. The CDR3 coding sequence is TGTGCCATCAGTGATCCTGGGGAAACCGGGGAGCTGTTTTTT. Protein: CAISDPGETGELFF.

This chain joins TRBV7-9 and TRBJ2-4; the D call may be TRBD1 or TRBD2 (5 bases each). The J call is doubtful: the DNA matches TRBJ2-7 better. This CDR3 comprises 16 residues. The germline gives CDR1 SEHNR, CDR2 FQNEAQ (reference sequence). CDR3 region: CASSLASESTGLEQYF. CDR3 in DNA: TGTGCCAGCAGCTTAGCTTCGGAGTCAACGGGGCTCGAGCAGTACTTC.

The V and J genes are TRBV6-2 or TRBV6-3 and TRBJ1-1, with D perhaps TRBD1 (5 bases). This CDR3 is 14 amino acids long. Germline assignment: CDR1 MNHEY and CDR2 SVGEGT. V lost 2 bases to trimming and J lost 4 bases, with 11 bases between them. CDR3 residues: CASSYGGMRTEAFF. CDR3 nucleotides: TGTGCCAGCAGTTACGGGGGGATGCGCACTGAAGCTTTCTTT.

The table lists this clonotype with a few counts. The chain employs TRBV29-1 and TRBJ2-3; 9 nucleotides align to TRBD1. Germline loops: CDR1 SQVTM, CDR2 ANQGSEA. CDR3 length: 16 amino acids. Trimming removed 3 bases from V and 4 bases from J; junction bases left unmatched: 11. The CDR3 nucleotides read TGCAGCGTTGACTATAGACAGGGGGTTAGCGCAGATACGCAGTATTTT. This sequence encodes CSVDYRQGVSADTQYF.

This clonotype was detected many times. V is TRBV20-1 and J is TRBJ2-3; perhaps TRBD2 as D (5 bases). This CDR3 has 13 amino acids. Looked up from germline, CDR1 is DFQATT and CDR2 is SNEGSKA (reference sequence). The V end was cut by 6 bases, the J end by 4 bases, with 14 bases between. Written as DNA, the CDR3 is TGCAGTGCCCGGTGGGAGTCGGCAGATACGCAGTATTTT. Translation gives CSARWESADTQYF.

The genes are TRBV29-1 and TRBJ2-3; D not resolved. This CDR3 region has 11 residues. From germline, CDR1 is SQVTM and CDR2 ANQGSEA. Trimming stripped 8 bases from V and 0 bases from J, with 6 bases between. CDR3 nucleotide sequence: TGCAGCTTTGGGAGCACAGATACGCAGTATTTT. It encodes CSFGSTDTQYF.

This clonotype has a handful of counts. The chain is built from TRBV6-5 and TRBJ1-4, with TRBD1 identical over 7 bases. CDR3 length: 14 amino acids. V trimming: 8 bases; J trimming: 2 bases; junction bases outside the gene matches: 5. The germline V gene encodes CDR1 MNHEY and CDR2 SVGAGI. CDR3 in amino acids: CASGQGGTNEKLFF. In DNA form, the CDR3 reads TGTGCCAGCGGGCAGGGGGGCACTAATGAAAAACTGTTTTTT.

V gene TRBV14 combines with J gene TRBJ2-4; the D call may be TRBD1 or TRBD2 (6 bases each). The germline V gene has CDR1 SGHDN and CDR2 FVKESK. V gave up 2 bases and J gave up 8 bases, with 10 bases separating them. The CDR3 contains 13 residues. CDR3 nucleotide sequence: TGTGCCAGCAGCCAACTGAGGGGGGACATTCAGTACTTC. This sequence encodes CASSQLRGDIQYF. Full variable domain (missing parts from reference TRBV14 and TRBJ2-4): EAGVTQFPSHSVIEKGQTVTLRCDPISGHDNLYWYRRVMGKEIKFLLHFVKESKQDESGMPNNRFLAERTGGTYSTLKVQPAELEDSGVYFCASSQLRGDIQYFGAGTRLSVL.

The genes are TRBV14 and TRBJ1-1; 7 bases line up with TRBD1. CDR1 is SGHDN and CDR2 is FVKESK in the germline V gene. V shed 4 bases and J 3 bases; nucleotides not matched to a gene: 8. The CDR3 extends over 15 amino acids. DNA of the CDR3: TGTGCCAGCAGCCCATGGGGGACAGTGTACACTGAAGCTTTCTTT. Amino acids: CASSPWGTVYTEAFF.

The V gene is TRBV2, the J gene TRBJ2-1; D is ambiguous. Per germline, CDR1 SNHLY and CDR2 FYNNEI. The CDR3 extends over 16 amino acids. V gave up 2 bases and J gave up 3 bases, with 14 bases separating them. The CDR3: CASSELGWTVYNEQFF. CDR3 in DNA: TGTGCCAGCAGTGAATTGGGGTGGACGGTCTACAATGAGCAGTTCTTC.

The table lists this clonotype with a count of one. This chain joins TRBV25-1 and TRBJ2-3; unclear D gene. The CDR3 is made up of 14 amino acids. Between the trimmed V and J ends, which lost 7 bases and 2 bases, there was a span of 13 bases. CDR1 and CDR2 from the germline V gene are MGHDK and SYGVNS. The CDR3 spells CASNPPANTDTQYF. In nucleotides, the CDR3 is TGTGCCAGCAACCCACCTGCCAACACAGATACGCAGTATTTT. Combining the CDR3 with reference TRBV25-1 and TRBJ2-3 gives the whole variable domain EADIYQTPRYLVIGTGKKITLECSQTMGHDKMYWYQQDPGMELHLIHYSYGVNSTEKGDLSSESTVSRIRTEHFPLTLESARPSHTSQYLCASNPPANTDTQYFGPGTRLTVL.

This clonotype was picked up many times. The genes are TRBV3-1 and TRBJ2-1; D unresolved. The CDR3 is 12 residues long. Germline V CDR1 and CDR2: LGHDT, YNNKEL (reference sequence). Trimming stripped 1 base from V and 6 bases from J, with 4 bases between. CDR3 region: CASSQGSNEQFF. In nucleotides, the CDR3 is TGTGCCAGCAGCCAAGGCTCCAATGAGCAGTTCTTC.